This is a list of T cell receptor beta chains from one sample in a study of T cells in Graves' hyperthyroidism and ophthalmopathy. TCRdb ran MiXCR on the multiplex PCR reads and lists one entry per CDR3 protein. The data show 500,000 to 800,000 distinct CDR3 sequences, roughly 15% seen once. Material for sequencing was blood. The receptors here all came from a woman aged 45-65 years with Graves' ophthalmopathy. Both conserved end residues are part of each CDR3. D genes are given only for firm matches. Some rows have no size entry. The others give once, few or many, or a class for an expanded clone.

D gene	V gene	clone size	J gene	CDR3 protein	CDR3 DNA
NA	TRBV11-3	many	TRBJ1-1	CASSHAAMNTEAFF	TGTGCCAGCAGCCACGCCGCCATGAACACTGAAGCTTTCTTT
NA	TRBV15	many	TRBJ2-1	CATSTPASENEQFF	TGTGCCACCAGCACACCAGCTTCCGAAAATGAGCAGTTCTTC
TRBD2	TRBV9	NA	TRBJ2-1	CASSVTSGRGGSYNEQFF	TGTGCCAGCAGCGTGACTAGCGGGAGAGGAGGCTCCTACAATGAGCAGTTCTTC
NA	TRBV3-1	few	TRBJ2-7	CASSRFGDSTYEQYF	TGTGCCAGCAGCCGATTTGGAGATTCCACCTACGAGCAGTACTTC
TRBD1	TRBV5-1	many	TRBJ2-5	CASSLGGTGEETQYF	TGCGCCAGCAGCTTGGGAGGGACAGGGGAAGAGACCCAGTACTTC
TRBD1	TRBV6-1	many	TRBJ2-1	CASSFITTGGTYNEQFF	TGTGCCAGCAGCTTTATAACGACAGGGGGAACCTACAATGAGCAGTTCTTC
NA	TRBV30	few	TRBJ2-4	CGRVGKNIQYF	TGTGGAAGAGTAGGCAAAAACATTCAGTACTTC
TRBD2	TRBV18	many	TRBJ2-1	CASSLSGNGYNEQFF	TGTGCCAGCTCACTTAGCGGGAATGGTTACAATGAGCAGTTCTTC
NA	TRBV29-1	many	TRBJ2-1	CSVGLTDNEQFF	TGCAGCGTCGGACTGACGGACAATGAGCAGTTCTTC
NA	TRBV29-1	few	TRBJ2-3	CSVVRVSTDTQYF	TGCAGCGTTGTCAGGGTATCCACAGATACGCAGTATTTT
NA	TRBV10-3	many	TRBJ1-1	CAIKGINTEAFF	TGTGCCATCAAAGGGATAAACACTGAAGCTTTCTTT
NA	TRBV27	NA	TRBJ2-7	CASSLAGFAREQYF	TGTGCCAGCAGTTTAGCTGGGTTTGCGAGGGAGCAGTACTTC
NA	TRBV28	many	TRBJ1-1	CASSPPPPGQGTEAFF	TGTGCCAGCAGTCCACCACCGCCGGGCCAAGGGACTGAAGCTTTCTTT
TRBD1	TRBV11-2	NA	TRBJ2-4	CASSLGKTGGTKNIQYF	TGTGCCAGCAGCTTAGGGAAGACAGGGGGCACCAAAAACATTCAGTACTTC
NA	TRBV11-1	many	TRBJ2-1	CASSPWDMKYNEQFF	TGTGCCAGCAGCCCGTGGGACATGAAATACAATGAGCAGTTCTTC
TRBD1	TRBV12-3/TRBV12-4	many	TRBJ1-1	CASSFSNRGRKAFF	TGTGCCAGCAGTTTTTCTAACAGGGGGCGGAAAGCTTTCTTT
NA	TRBV5-1	many	TRBJ2-5	CASSLLRTDTGETQYF	TGCGCCAGCAGCTTGCTTAGGACGGATACGGGGGAGACCCAGTACTTC
NA	TRBV30	NA	TRBJ2-7	CAWNSRTFGRGLSYEQYF	TGTGCCTGGAACTCGAGAACTTTTGGGAGGGGGCTTTCCTACGAGCAGTACTTC
TRBD1	TRBV20-1	once	TRBJ2-7	CSAAGQGVGYEQYF	TGCAGTGCCGCGGGACAGGGGGTCGGATACGAGCAGTACTTC
NA	TRBV29-1	many	TRBJ1-1	CSVALFKSNTEAFF	TGCAGCGTTGCCTTGTTTAAGTCGAACACTGAAGCTTTCTTT
NA	TRBV29-1	many	TRBJ1-2	CSVAGRANYGYTF	TGCAGCGTTGCGGGCAGAGCTAACTATGGCTACACCTTC
TRBD2	TRBV6-6	many	TRBJ2-1	CASSYTRGGSGRAHEQFF	TGTGCCAGCAGTTACACCCGAGGTGGTAGCGGGAGGGCCCATGAGCAGTTCTTC
TRBD1	TRBV20-1	many	TRBJ2-1	CSARDTGVLDNEQFF	TGCAGTGCTAGAGATACAGGGGTCCTTGACAATGAGCAGTTCTTC
TRBD2	TRBV29-1	many	TRBJ2-1	CSVDKSSGSYNEQFF	TGCAGCGTTGACAAGTCTAGCGGAAGCTACAATGAGCAGTTCTTC
TRBD2	TRBV15	many	TRBJ2-3	CATSRDSGSGRADTQYF	TGTGCCACCAGCAGAGATTCGGGTAGCGGGAGGGCAGATACGCAGTATTTT